Listed here are 15 T cell receptor beta chains from one sample, sequenced in a study of tumor-infiltrating lymphocytes in primary liver carcinoma (dated by TCRdb to 2016 to 2017). Total RNA and DNA were co-extracted without cell sorting from about 19-30 mg of bulk tissue using the AllPrep DNA/RNA mini kit. TCRdb records Illumina HiSeq 2500 as the sequencer. A constant-region primer and ProtoScript II reverse transcriptase were used to reverse-transcribe TCRbeta-specific cDNA from roughly 500 ng total RNA. Construction of the TCRbeta libraries relied on three nested rounds of multiplex PCR, following a slightly modified ARM-PCR procedure. Each of the first two PCR rounds ran for around 10 cycles using multiplex TRBV1-TRBV30 forward primers together with a Cbeta reverse primer. TCRdb's own reprocessing of the public reads used fastp at Q25 and MiXCR and kept productive beta chains. Duplicate CDR3 protein sequences are folded into a single record with the most common DNA and genes. The sample table records about 120,000 distinct CDR3 sequences; around 65% of these occur just once. Of the sample, 8.1% is held by the ten largest clones.

Sequencing was carried out using tumor-adjacent normal liver tissue. These receptors all stem from a woman in her sixties with primary liver carcinoma and hepatitis B virus infection.

In regard to this clonotype: The conserved final phenylalanine or tryptophan is absent from the CDR3, which likely points to a read error. It is unclear where the CDR3 begins or ends on the DNA, so no DNA is shown, and the CDR3 is as TCRdb lists it. The chain employs TRBV11-2 and TRBJ2-7; TRBD2, as called in the table, went unchecked against the DNA. The CDR3 has 11 residues if both end residues are counted. Germline CDR1 is SGHAT and CDR2 is FQNNGV. This CDR3 is CASNSASSMEY.

This chain connects TRBV11-2 to TRBJ2-7; 7 bases line up with TRBD1. The V gene's germline CDR1 is SGHAT and CDR2 FQNNGV. V trimming: 0 bases; J trimming: 5 bases; junction bases outside the gene matches: 10. CDR3 length: 16 amino acids. CDR3 in amino acids: CASSLDQQGPSNEQYF. The CDR3 region has the DNA TGTGCCAGCAGCTTAGATCAACAGGGGCCGTCCAACGAGCAGTACTTC. Based on the CDR3 plus reference TRBV11-2 and TRBJ2-7, the full variable domain is EAGVAQSPRYKIIEKRQSVAFWCNPISGHATLYWYQQILGQGPKLLIQFQNNGVVDDSQLPKDRFSAERLKGVDSTLKIQPAKLEDSAVYLCASSLDQQGPSNEQYFGPGTRLTVT.

On this clonotype itself: At one end the junction does not follow the germline gene, possibly because of a read error. The chain couples TRBV29-1 to TRBJ2-2, with D hard to call. CDR3 length equals 13 residues. Germline V lookup: CDR1 SQVTM, CDR2 ANQGSEA. In DNA form, the CDR3 reads TGTAGCATTGCCTCTCAGTACACCGGGGAGCTGTTTTTT. This sequence encodes CSIASQYTGELFF.

Ten or more counts support this clonotype. The chain joins TRBV5-1 to TRBJ1-1, with D unclear. The CDR3 sequence is 13 residues long. The germline CDR1 and CDR2 sequences are SGHRS and YFSETQ. Trimming shortened V by 0 bases and J by 4 bases, and 7 bases separated the two germline ends. CDR3 sequence reads: CASSLDRATEAFF. Written as DNA, the CDR3 is TGCGCCAGCAGCTTGGATAGGGCCACTGAAGCTTTCTTT.

Note on this clonotype: It may be a read error: a sequence one base away is much more abundant. V is TRBV6-1 and J is TRBJ2-3, with 12 bases that match TRBD1. The CDR3 has 16 amino acids. Germline V lookup: CDR1 MNHNS, CDR2 SASEGT. CDR3 nucleotides: TGTGCCAGCAGTGAAAGAGGGACAGGGGGCACATATACGCAGTATTTT. This encodes CASSERGTGGTYTQYF.

Details on this clonotype: This may be a read error: a much more frequent sequence differs by one nucleotide. It is likely a read error, because the conserved phenylalanine at the end of the CDR3 is missing. The DNA is omitted, as the CDR3 cannot be located on it reliably, and the CDR3 follows TCRdb's listing. The rearrangement uses TRBV21-1 and TRBJ2-3; the table names TRBD1, a call not compared with the DNA. TRBV21-1 is a pseudogene segment. The CDR3 is made up of 15 amino acids, end residues included. CDR3 region: CASSRPGKKRKAQYL.

On this clonotype itself: A junction end diverges from the germline sequence, so it may reflect a read error. The chain has TRBV7-9 and TRBJ1-1; unclear D gene. The length of the CDR3 is 15 residues. CDR1 and CDR2 (germline): SEHNR, FQNEAQ (reference sequence). In DNA form, the CDR3 reads TGTGCCGGCAGCTTAGGTGGATCCCCGAACACTGAAGCTTTCTTT. It specifies CAGSLGGSPNTEAFF.

This clonotype was seen only a few times. A much more abundant neighbour one base away suggests this may be a read error. This chain links TRBV12-3 or TRBV12-4 with TRBJ1-2, with TRBD1 matching over 8 bases. The CDR3 consists of 15 residues. J lost 0 bases, V lost 5 bases, and 5 bases had no gene match. CDR3 in amino acids: CASSRQGPPNYGYTF. CDR3 in DNA: TGTGCCAGCAGTCGACAGGGGCCCCCTAACTATGGCTACACCTTC.

The rearrangement joins TRBV7-9 to TRBJ2-1; 10 bases fit TRBD2. CDR1 is SEHNR and CDR2 is FQNEAQ in the germline V gene (reference sequence). This CDR3 region has 14 residues. The V gene end was trimmed by 11 bases and the J gene end by 5 bases; junction bases not matched to a gene: 9. This CDR3 is CAGGASGGNNEQFF. CDR3 sequence (DNA): TGTGCCGGGGGGGCTAGCGGGGGAAACAATGAGCAGTTCTTC.

This chain links TRBV5-1 with TRBJ2-3, with D perhaps TRBD1 (5 bases). The V gene's germline CDR1 is SGHRS and CDR2 YFSETQ. CDR3 length: 15 amino acids. The CDR3 coding sequence is TGCGCGAGCCCGCCAGGGTCAGACGGCACAGATACGCAGTATTTT. Protein: CASPPGSDGTDTQYF.

Note on this clonotype: Its ends do not fully match the called genes, so a read error is possible. In DNA, the CDR3 is TGTGCCAGCAGCCAGACTAGCGGGAGTTGGAATGAGCAGTCCTTC. The encoded protein is CASSQTSGSWNEQSF. The chain employs TRBV5-6 and TRBJ2-1, with TRBD2 matching 12 bases. The CDR3 loop spans 15 amino acids. Germline V lookup: CDR1 SGHDT, CDR2 YYEEEE. Full variable domain (outside the CDR3, taken from reference TRBV5-6 and TRBJ2-1): DAGVTQSPTHLIKTRGQQVTLRCSPKSGHDTVSWYQQALGQGPQFIFQYYEEEERQRGNFPDRFSGHQFPNYSSELNVNALLLGDSALYLCASSQTSGSWNEQSFGPGTRLTVL.

Of note for this clonotype: No DNA is shown, since the ends of the CDR3 on it are uncertain; the CDR3 is the one TCRdb lists. This sequence joins TRBV6-4 and TRBJ2-3; the table assigns TRBD2, which was not confirmed against the DNA. Both ends counted, the CDR3 spans 16 residues. CDR1 and CDR2 from the germline V gene are MRHNA and SNTAGT. This CDR3 is CASSDVAGGSTGTQNF.

A remark on this clonotype: This sequence may be a read error, since a much larger clone differs from it by one base. The rearrangement links TRBV7-8 to TRBJ1-1; the D is unclear. Per the germline V gene, CDR1 is SGHVS and CDR2 is FQNEAQ. The germline V and J ends were trimmed by 8 bases and 9 bases, with 25 bases remaining between them. The CDR3 extends over 15 amino acids. In nucleotides, the CDR3 is TGTGCCAGCGGCCCCCGTCGGCACCCCCGCCCCAAAGCTTTCTTT. Its translation is CASGPRRHPRPKAFF.

The chain is built from TRBV29-1 and TRBJ1-2; TRBD1 matches at 7 bases. Per the germline V gene, CDR1 is SQVTM and CDR2 is ANQGSEA. CDR3 size: 14 residues. The J segment lost 0 bases and the V segment lost 6 bases, leaving 7 bases of the junction unmatched. As DNA, the CDR3 is TGCAGCGTCGATGACAGGGCGTCTAACTATGGCTACACCTTC. Translated: CSVDDRASNYGYTF.

Notes on this clonotype: At one of its ends the junction is not consistent with the germline gene, which may arise from a read error. This chain connects TRBV4-1 to TRBJ1-5; weak D call: TRBD1 (6 bases). Germline V gene data show CDR1 as MGHRA and CDR2 as YSYEKL. CDR3 length: 16 amino acids. CDR3: CASSQIGGKSSQPKQF. In DNA, the CDR3 is TGCGCCAGCAGCCAAATAGGGGGGAAGTCCAGTCAGCCCAAGCAATTT.